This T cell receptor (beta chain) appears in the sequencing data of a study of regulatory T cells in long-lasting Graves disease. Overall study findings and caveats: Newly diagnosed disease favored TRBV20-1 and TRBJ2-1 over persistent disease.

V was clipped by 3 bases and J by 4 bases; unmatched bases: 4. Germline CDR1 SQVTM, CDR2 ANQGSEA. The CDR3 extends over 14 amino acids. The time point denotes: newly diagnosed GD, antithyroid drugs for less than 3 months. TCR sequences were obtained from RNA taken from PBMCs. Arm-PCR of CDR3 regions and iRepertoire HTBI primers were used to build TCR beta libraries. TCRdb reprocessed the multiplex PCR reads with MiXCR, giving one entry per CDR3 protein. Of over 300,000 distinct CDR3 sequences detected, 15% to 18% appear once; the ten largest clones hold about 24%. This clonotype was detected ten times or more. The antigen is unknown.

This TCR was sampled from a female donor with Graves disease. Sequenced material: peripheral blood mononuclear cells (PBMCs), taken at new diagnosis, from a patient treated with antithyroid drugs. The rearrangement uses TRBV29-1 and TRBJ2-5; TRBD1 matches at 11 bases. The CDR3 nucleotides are TGCAGCGTTGACGGGGACAGGGGGGGAGAGACCCAGTACTTC. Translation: CSVDGDRGGETQYF.